Each of the 2 T cell receptor beta chains below was sequenced from the same sample in a study of cytomegalovirus exposure and HLA in healthy donors. Vbeta (60) and Jbeta (13) primers were used in the PCR. The repertoire was sequenced with immunoSEQ multiplex PCR; TCRdb's copy has only in-frame clones and lacks some. The table counts some 70,000 clones; 2.7% lies in the top ten. Sequenced material: PBMCs. Receptors originate from a man aged 40-50 years in good health and CMV-seronegative.

The rearrangement uses TRBV11-2 and TRBJ2-2; 8 bases map to TRBD2. The junction had 4 bases not matched to a gene; V was cut back by 6 bases and J by 7 bases. In germline, CDR1 is SGHAT, CDR2 FQNNGV. This CDR3 is 13 amino acids long. CDR3 region: CASRLSGGGELFF. CDR3 nucleotides: TGTGCCAGCAGACTAAGCGGGGGCGGGGAGCTGTTTTTT. Full variable domain (outside the CDR3, taken from reference TRBV11-2 and TRBJ2-2): EAGVAQSPRYKIIEKRQSVAFWCNPISGHATLYWYQQILGQGPKLLIQFQNNGVVDDSQLPKDRFSAERLKGVDSTLKIQPAKLEDSAVYLCASRLSGGGELFFGEGSRLTVL.

J is TRBJ2-2 and V is TRBV7-9; 8 bases agree with TRBD1. CDR1 and CDR2 (germline): SEHNR, FQNEAQ (reference sequence). V was clipped by 5 bases and J by 1 base; unmatched bases: 3. This CDR3 is built from 15 residues. CDR3 nucleotide sequence: TGTGCCAGCAGCCGACAGGGGATGAACACCGGGGAGCTGTTTTTT. This translates into CASSRQGMNTGELFF. The full variable domain, completed using reference TRBV7-9 and TRBJ2-2, is DTGVSQNPRHKITKRGQNVTFRCDPISEHNRLYWYRQTLGQGPEFLTYFQNEAQLEKSRLLSDRFSAERPKGSFSTLEIQRTEQGDSAMYLCASSRQGMNTGELFFGEGSRLTVL.